This TCR beta chain was recorded in a study of identical twins. As regards this clonotype: Its antigen is unknown.

Study-wide results and limits: Twin pairs had excess sharing that was weaker in beta out-of-frame sequences.

This CDR3 region has 15 residues. From germline, CDR1 is MNHNS and CDR2 SASEGT. The ends were cut back, 6 bases at V and 8 bases at J, with 17 bases in the middle. TCRdb ran MiXCR on the 5' RACE reads and lists one entry per CDR3 protein. The data contain around 1.7 million distinct CDR3 sequences, around a third of them singletons. The sequence was obtained from a newborn girl in good health. The sample was cord blood. The chain employs TRBV6-1 and TRBJ1-6, with a weak D call TRBD1 (6 bases). CDR3 sequence reads: CASRRGILMDSPLHF. CDR3 DNA sequence: TGTGCCAGCAGGAGGGGGATATTAATGGATTCACCCCTCCACTTT.